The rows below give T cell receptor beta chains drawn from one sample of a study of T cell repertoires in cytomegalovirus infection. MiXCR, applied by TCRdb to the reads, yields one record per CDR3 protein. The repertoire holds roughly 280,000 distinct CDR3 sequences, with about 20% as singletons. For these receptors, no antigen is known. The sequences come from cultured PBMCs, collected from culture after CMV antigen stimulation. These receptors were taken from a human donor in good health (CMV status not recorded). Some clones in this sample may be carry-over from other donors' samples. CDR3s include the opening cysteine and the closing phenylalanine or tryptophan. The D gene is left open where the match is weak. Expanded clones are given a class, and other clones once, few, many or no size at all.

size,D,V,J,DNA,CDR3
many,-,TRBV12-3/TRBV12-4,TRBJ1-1,TGTGCCAGCAGTTTTAAGGGAAGAGCTAGTGAAGCTTTCTTT,CASSFKGRASEAFF
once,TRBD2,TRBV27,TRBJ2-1,TGTGCCAGCAGTTTTGGGGGACTAGCGGGAGGGCCAGCCTCCTACAATGAGCAGTTCTTC,CASSFGGLAGGPASYNEQFF
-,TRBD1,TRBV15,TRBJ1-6,TGTGCCACCAGCAGAGAAACAGGGGGCCAGTCACCCCTCCACTTT,CATSRETGGQSPLHF
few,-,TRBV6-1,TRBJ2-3,TGTGCCAGCAGTGATCCGGAGAGACGCACAGATACGCAGTATTTT,CASSDPERRTDTQYF
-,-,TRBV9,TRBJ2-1,TGTGCCAGCAGCGGCCCTTCCCCCGGGAGCCCCTACAATGAGCAGTTCTTC,CASSGPSPGSPYNEQFF
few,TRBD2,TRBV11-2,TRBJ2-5,TGTGCCAGCAGCTTAGGACCTAGCGGCTATCAAGAGACCCAGTACTTC,CASSLGPSGYQETQYF
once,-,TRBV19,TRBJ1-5,TGTGCCAGTAGTATCGGTGGACTTGATCAGCCCCAGCATTTT,CASSIGGLDQPQHF
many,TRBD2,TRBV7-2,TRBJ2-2,TGTGCCAGCAGCTTAGGACTAGCGGGAGGCTTGGGGCTGTTTTTT,CASSLGLAGGLGLFF
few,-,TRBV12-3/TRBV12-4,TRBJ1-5,TGTGCCAGCAGTTTAATGGGAGACAATCAGCCCCAGCATTTT,CASSLMGDNQPQHF
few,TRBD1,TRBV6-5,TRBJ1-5,TGTGCCAGCAGCCCCACAGGGGCTGGCAATCAGCCCCAGCATTTT,CASSPTGAGNQPQHF
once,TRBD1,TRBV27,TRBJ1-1,TGTGCCAGCAGTCCGCGGACAGGGTTCGATGAAGCTTTCTTT,CASSPRTGFDEAFF
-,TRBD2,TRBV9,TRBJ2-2,TGTGCCAGCAGCAAAGCGGGAGGTACCGGGGAGCTGTTTTTT,CASSKAGGTGELFF
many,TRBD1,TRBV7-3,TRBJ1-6,TGTGCCAGCAGCTCACAGGGGGGAAATTCACCCCTCCACTTT,CASSSQGGNSPLHF
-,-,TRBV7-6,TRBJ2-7,TGTGCCAGCAGCTTGTCAGGGGGTAGGGGGGACGAGCAGTACTTC,CASSLSGGRGDEQYF
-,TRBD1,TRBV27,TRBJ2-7,TGTGCCAGCAGTTGGGACGACAGGGTTGCGGACTACGAGCAGTACTTC,CASSWDDRVADYEQYF
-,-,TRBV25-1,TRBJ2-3,TGTGCCAGCAGTGAATCGGCGGGCCCTGGCACAGATACGCAGTATTTT,CASSESAGPGTDTQYF
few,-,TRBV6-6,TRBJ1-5,TGTGCCAGCAGTCCCCCGGGGTTTTCACCCAGGAATCAGCCCCAGCATTTT,CASSPPGFSPRNQPQHF
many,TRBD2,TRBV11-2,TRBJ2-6,TGTGCCAGCAGCTCCAGACTAGCGGGAGGGTCTGGGGCCAACGTCCTGACTTTC,CASSSRLAGGSGANVLTF
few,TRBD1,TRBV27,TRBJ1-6,TGTGCCAGCCAAACGACAGGGTATAATTCACCCCTCCACTTT,CASQTTGYNSPLHF
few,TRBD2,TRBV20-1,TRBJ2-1,TGCAGTGCTAGAGAAACTAGCGGAAGCTCCTACAATGAGCAGTTCTTC,CSARETSGSSYNEQFF
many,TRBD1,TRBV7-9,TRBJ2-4,TGTGCCAGCAGCACGACAGGGGTAGCCAAAAACATTCAGTACTTC,CASSTTGVAKNIQYF
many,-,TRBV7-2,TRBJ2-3,TGTGCCAGCAGCGAAACCGTCCTAGCGTTCACAGATACGCAGTATTTT,CASSETVLAFTDTQYF
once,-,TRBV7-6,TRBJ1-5,TGTGCCAGCAGCGTAACGGATCGAAATCAGCCCCAGCATTTT,CASSVTDRNQPQHF
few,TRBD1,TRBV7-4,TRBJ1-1,TGTGCCAGCAGCCTACAGGGGGCGAACAAGGAGCCTTTGAAAGCTTTCTTT,CASSLQGANKEPLKAFF
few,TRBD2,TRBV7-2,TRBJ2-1,TGTGCCAGCGGACTAGCGGGGACGGGCTCCTACAATGAGCAGTTCTTC,CASGLAGTGSYNEQFF
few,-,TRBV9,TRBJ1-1,TGTGCCAGCAGCCCCCAGATAACTGGGGAGGCTTTCTTT,CASSPQITGEAFF
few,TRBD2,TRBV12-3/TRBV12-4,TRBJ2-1,TGTGCCAGCAGACCGGGACTAGCGGGAGTCACTGAGCAGTTCTTC,CASRPGLAGVTEQFF